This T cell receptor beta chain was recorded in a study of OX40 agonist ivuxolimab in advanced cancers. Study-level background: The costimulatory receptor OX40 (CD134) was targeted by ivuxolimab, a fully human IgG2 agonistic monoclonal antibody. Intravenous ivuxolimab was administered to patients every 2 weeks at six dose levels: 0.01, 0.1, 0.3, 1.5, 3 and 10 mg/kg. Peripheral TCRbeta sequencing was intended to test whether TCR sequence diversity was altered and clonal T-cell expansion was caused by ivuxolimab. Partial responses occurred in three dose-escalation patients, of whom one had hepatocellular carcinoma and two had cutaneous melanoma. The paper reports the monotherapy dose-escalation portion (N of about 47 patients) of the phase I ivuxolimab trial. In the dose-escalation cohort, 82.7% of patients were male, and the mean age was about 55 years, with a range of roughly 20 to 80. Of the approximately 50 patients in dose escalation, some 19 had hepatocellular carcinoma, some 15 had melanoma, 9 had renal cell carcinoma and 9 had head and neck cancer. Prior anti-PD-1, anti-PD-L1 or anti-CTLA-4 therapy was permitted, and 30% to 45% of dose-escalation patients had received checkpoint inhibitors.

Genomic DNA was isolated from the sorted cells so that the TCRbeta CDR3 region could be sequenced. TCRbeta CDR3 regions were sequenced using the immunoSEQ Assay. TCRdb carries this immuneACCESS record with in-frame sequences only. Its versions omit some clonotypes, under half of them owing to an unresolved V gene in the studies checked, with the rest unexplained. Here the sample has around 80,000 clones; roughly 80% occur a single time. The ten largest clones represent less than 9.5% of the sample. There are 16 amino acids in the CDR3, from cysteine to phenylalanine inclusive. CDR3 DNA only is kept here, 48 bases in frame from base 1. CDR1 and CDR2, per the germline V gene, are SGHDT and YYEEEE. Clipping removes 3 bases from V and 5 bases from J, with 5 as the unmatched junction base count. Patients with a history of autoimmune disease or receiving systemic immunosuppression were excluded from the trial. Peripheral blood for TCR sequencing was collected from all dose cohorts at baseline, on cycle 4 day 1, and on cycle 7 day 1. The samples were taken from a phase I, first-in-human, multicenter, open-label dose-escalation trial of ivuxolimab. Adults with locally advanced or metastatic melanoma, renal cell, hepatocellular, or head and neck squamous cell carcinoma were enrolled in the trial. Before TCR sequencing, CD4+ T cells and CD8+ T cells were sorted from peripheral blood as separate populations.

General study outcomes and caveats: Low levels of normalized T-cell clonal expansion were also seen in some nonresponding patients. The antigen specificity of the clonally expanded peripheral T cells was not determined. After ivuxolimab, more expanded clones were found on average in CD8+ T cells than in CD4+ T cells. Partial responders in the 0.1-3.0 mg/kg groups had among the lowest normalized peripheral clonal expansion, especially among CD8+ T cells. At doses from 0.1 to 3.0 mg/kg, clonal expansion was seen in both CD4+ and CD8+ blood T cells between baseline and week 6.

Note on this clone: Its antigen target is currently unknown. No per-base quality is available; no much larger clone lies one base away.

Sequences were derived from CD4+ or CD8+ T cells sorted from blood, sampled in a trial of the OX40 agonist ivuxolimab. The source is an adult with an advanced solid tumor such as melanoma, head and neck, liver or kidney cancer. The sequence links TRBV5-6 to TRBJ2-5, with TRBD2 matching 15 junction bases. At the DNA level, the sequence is TGTGCCAGCAGCTGGGGACTAGCGGGGGGAGGGGAGACCCAGTACTTC. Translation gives CASSWGLAGGGETQYF.